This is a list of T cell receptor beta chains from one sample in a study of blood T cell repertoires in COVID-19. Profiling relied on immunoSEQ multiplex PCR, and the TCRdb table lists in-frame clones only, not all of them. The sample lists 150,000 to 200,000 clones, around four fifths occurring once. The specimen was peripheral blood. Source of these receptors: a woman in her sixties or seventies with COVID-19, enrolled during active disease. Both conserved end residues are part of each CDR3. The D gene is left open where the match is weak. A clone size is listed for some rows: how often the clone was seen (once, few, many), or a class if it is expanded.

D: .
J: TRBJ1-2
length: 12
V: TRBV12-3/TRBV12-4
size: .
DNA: TGTGCCAGCACCACGCGGGCGCGAGGCTACACCTTC
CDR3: CASTTRARGYTF

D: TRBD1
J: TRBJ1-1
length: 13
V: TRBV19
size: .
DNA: TGTGCCACCGGACAGGCAGGGAACACTGAAGCTTTCTTT
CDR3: CATGQAGNTEAFF

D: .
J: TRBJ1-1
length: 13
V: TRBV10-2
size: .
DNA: TGCGCCAGCAGTCTCGACAAGAACACTGAAGCTTTCTTT
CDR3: CASSLDKNTEAFF

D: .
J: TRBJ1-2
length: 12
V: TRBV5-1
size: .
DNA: TGCGCCAGCAGCTTCGGGGAAGGGGGCTACACCTTC
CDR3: CASSFGEGGYTF

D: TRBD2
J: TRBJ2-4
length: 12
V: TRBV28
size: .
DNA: TGTGCCAGCAGTTTTTCGGGAGGTATTCAGTACTTC
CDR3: CASSFSGGIQYF

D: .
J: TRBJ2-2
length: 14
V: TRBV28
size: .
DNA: TGTGCCAGCAGCCCGGGGGGCCTAGGGGGGGAGCTGTTTTTT
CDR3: CASSPGGLGGELFF

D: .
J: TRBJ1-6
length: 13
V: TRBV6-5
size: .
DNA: TGTGCCAGCAGGAGCTCCTATAATTCACCCCTCCACTTT
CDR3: CASRSSYNSPLHF

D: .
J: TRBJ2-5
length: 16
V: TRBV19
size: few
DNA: TGTGCCAGTAGTATAATTTGGCAGGCCGCCCAAGAGACCCAGTACTTC
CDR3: CASSIIWQAAQETQYF

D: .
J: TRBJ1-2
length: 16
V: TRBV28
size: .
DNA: TGTGCCAGCAGTCTCAGGACAGCTTGGGCTAACTATGGCTACACCTTC
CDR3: CASSLRTAWANYGYTF

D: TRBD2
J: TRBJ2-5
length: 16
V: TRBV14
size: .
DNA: TGTGCCAGCAGCCTTACCCGACTAGCGGGGGAAGAGACCCAGTACTTC
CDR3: CASSLTRLAGEETQYF